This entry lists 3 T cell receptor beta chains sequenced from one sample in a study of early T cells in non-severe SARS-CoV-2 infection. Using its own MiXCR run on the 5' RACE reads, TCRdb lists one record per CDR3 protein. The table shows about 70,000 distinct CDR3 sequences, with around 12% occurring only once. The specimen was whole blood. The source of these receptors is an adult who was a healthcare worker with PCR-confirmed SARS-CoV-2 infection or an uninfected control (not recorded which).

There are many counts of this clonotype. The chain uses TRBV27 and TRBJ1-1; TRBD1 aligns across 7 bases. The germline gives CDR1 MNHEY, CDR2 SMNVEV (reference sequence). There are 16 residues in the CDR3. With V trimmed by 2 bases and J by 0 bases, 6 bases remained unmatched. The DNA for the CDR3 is TGTGCCAGCAGTTTAGAATATGACAGGGTGAACACTGAAGCTTTCTTT. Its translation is CASSLEYDRVNTEAFF.

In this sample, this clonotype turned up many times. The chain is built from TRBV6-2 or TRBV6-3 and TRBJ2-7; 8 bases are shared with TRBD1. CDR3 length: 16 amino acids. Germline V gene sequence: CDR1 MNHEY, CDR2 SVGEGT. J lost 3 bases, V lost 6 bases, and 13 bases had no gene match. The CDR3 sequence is CASRYTRTGRIYEQYF. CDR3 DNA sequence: TGTGCCAGCAGATATACAAGGACAGGGAGGATCTACGAGCAGTACTTC.

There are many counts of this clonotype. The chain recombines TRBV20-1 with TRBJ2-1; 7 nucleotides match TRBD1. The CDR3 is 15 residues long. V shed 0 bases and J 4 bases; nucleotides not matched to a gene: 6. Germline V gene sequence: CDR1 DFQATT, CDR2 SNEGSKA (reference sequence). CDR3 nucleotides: TGCAGTGCTAGAGATCCTAGGACAGGATACAATGAGCAGTTCTTC. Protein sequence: CSARDPRTGYNEQFF.